This TCR beta chain was sequenced in a study of blood T cell repertoires in COVID-19. Study details: The origin of the acute and convalescent COVID-19 samples was the United States, Italy and Spain. The cDNA or gDNA used as material had been derived from T cells, B-cell-depleted T cells, or PBMCs.

V trimming: 3 bases; J trimming: 6 bases; junction bases outside the gene matches: 9. CDR1 is SGHDT and CDR2 is YYEEEE in the germline V gene. The CDR3 covers 16 residues. This clone is judged medium-sized. As originally analysed: Reference gene primer amplification yielded estimated nucleated cell counts. Sequenced by immunoSEQ multiplex PCR; TCRdb stores in-frame clones only, minus some. V, J and clone size were drawn from that table, and D and trimming were deduced from the DNA. The sample carries about 30,000 clones, approximately 87% recorded once. The V and J genes are TRBV5-6 and TRBJ1-5; 10 bases fit TRBD1. The sample taken for sequencing was peripheral blood. The sequence was obtained from a human donor with active COVID-19. The donor label of this sample is uncertain. CDR3 coding DNA: TGTGCCAGCAGCTCGAGCGGACAGGGGGAACGTCAGCCCCAGCATTTT. This gives the protein CASSSSGQGERQPQHF.